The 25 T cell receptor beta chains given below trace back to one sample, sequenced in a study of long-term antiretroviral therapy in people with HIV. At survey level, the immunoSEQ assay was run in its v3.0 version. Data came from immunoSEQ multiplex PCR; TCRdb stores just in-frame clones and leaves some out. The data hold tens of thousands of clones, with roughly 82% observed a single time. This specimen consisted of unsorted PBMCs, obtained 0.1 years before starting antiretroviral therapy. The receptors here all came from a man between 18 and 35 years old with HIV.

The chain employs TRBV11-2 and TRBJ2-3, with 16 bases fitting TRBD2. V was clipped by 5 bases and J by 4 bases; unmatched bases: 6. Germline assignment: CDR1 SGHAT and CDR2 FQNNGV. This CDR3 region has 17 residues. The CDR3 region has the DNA TGTGCCAGCAGCACGGGACTAGCGGGGGGGCCGGCAGATACGCAGTATTTT. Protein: CASSTGLAGGPADTQYF.

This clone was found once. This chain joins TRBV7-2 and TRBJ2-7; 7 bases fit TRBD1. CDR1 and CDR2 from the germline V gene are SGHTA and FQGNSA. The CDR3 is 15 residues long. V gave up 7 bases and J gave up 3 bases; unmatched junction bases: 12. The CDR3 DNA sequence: TGTGCCAGCAAGCTTAGTATCGCAGGGGGCTACGAGCAGTACTTC. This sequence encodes CASKLSIAGGYEQYF.

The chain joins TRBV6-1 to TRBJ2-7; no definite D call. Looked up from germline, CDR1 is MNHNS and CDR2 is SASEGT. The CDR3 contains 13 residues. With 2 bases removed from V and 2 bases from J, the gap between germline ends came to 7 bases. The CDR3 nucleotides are TGTGCCAGCAGTGAAATACATCCCTACGAGCAGTACTTC. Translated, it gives CASSEIHPYEQYF.

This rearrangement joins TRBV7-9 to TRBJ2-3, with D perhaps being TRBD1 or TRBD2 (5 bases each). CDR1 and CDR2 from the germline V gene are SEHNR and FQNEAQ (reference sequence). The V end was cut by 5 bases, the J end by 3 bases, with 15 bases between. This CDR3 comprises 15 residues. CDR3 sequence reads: CASSGTPVGTDTQYF. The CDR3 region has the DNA TGTGCCAGCAGCGGGACCCCGGTGGGGACAGATACGCAGTATTTT.

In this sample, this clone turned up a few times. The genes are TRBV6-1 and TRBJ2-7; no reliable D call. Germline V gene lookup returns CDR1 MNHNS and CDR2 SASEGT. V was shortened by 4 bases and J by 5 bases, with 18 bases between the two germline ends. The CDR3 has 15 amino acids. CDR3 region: CASSASLAALHEQYF. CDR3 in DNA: TGTGCCAGCAGTGCGTCACTGGCAGCCCTCCACGAGCAGTACTTC.

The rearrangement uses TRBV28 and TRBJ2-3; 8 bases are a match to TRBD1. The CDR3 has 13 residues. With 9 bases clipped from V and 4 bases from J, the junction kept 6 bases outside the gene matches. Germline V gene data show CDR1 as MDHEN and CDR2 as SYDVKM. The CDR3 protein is CASNGQGSDTQYF. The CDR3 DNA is TGTGCCAGTAACGGACAGGGCTCAGATACGCAGTATTTT.

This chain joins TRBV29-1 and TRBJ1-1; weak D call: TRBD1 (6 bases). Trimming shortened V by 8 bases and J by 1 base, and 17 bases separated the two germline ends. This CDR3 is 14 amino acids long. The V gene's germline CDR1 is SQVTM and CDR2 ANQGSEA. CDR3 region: CSIHQTGSNTEAFF. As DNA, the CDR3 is TGCAGCATTCACCAGACAGGCTCGAACACTGAAGCTTTCTTT. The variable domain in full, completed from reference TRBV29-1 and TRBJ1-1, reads SAVISQKPSRDICQRGTSLTIQCQVDSQVTMMFWYRQQPGQSLTLIATANQGSEATYESGFVIDKFPISRPNLTFSTLTVSNMSPEDSSIYLCSIHQTGSNTEAFFGQGTRLTVV.

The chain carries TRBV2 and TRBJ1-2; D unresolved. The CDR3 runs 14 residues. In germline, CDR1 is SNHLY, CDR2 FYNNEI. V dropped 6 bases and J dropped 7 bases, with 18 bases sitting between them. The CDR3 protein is CASSRPGDEGGYTF. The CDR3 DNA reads TGTGCCAGCAGCCGTCCTGGAGACGAGGGTGGCTACACCTTC.

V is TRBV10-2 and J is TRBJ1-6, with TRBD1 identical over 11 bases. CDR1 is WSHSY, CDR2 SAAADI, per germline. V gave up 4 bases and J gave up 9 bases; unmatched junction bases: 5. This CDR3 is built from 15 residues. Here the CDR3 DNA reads TGCGCCAGCAGTGCCGGGACAGGGGGTGGTTCACCCCTCCACTTT. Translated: CASSAGTGGGSPLHF.

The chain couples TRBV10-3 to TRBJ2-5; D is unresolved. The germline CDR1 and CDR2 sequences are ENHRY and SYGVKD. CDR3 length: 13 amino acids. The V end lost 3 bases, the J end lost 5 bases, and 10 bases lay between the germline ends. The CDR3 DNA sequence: TGTGCCATCAGTGAAACGGCGGTGGAGACCCAGTACTTC. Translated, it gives CAISETAVETQYF.

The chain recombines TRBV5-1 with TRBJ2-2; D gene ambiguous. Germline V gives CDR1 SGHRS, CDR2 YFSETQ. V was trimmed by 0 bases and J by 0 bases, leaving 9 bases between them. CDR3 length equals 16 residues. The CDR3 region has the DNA TGCGCCAGCAGCTTGGAGGCCGCTTCGAACACCGGGGAGCTGTTTTTT. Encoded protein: CASSLEAASNTGELFF.

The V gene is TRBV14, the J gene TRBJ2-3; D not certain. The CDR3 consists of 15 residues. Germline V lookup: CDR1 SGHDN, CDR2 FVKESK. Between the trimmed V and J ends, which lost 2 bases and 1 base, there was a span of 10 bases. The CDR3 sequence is CASSQFGVRTDTQYF. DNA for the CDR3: TGTGCCAGCAGCCAATTTGGAGTCCGCACAGATACGCAGTATTTT.

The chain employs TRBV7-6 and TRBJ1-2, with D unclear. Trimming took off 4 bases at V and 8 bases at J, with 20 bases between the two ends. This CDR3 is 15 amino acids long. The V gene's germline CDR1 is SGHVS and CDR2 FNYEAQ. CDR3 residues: CASSSRTGWLGGYTF. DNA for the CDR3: TGTGCCAGCAGCTCCCGCACGGGGTGGCTGGGCGGCTACACCTTC.

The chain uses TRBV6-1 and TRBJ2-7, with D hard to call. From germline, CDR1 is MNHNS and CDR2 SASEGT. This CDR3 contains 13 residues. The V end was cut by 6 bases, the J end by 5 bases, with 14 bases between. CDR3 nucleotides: TGTGCCAGCAGACCCATAGTAAGCCACGAGCAGTACTTC. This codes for CASRPIVSHEQYF.

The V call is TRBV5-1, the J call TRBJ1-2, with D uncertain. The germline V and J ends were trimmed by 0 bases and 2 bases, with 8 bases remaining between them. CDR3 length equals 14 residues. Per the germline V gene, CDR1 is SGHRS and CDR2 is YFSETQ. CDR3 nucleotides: TGCGCCAGCAGCTTGGTAGAGGCGAACTATGGCTACACCTTC. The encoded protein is CASSLVEANYGYTF.

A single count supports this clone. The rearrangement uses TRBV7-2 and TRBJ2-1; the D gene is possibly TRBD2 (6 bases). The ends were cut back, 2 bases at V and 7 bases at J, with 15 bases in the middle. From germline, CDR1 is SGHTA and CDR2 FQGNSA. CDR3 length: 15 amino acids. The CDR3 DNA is TGTGCCAGCAGCTTACATCGCGGGGCATCGAATGAGCAGTTCTTC. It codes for CASSLHRGASNEQFF.

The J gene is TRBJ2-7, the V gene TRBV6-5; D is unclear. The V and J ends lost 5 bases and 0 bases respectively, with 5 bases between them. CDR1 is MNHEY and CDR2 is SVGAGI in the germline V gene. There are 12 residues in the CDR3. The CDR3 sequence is CASSLSSYEQYF. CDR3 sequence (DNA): TGTGCCAGCAGTCTGAGCTCCTACGAGCAGTACTTC.

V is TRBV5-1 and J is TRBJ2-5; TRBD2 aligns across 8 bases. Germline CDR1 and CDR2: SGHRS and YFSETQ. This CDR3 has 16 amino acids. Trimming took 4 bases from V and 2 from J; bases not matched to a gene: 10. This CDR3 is CASSREGASGQETQYF. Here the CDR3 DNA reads TGCGCCAGCAGCCGGGAAGGGGCTAGCGGGCAAGAGACCCAGTACTTC.

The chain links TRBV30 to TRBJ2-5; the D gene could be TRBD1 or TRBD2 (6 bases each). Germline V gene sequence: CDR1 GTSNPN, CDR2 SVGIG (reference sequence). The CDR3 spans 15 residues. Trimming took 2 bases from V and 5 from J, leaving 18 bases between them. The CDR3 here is CAWSPNLQGRETQYF. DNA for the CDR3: TGTGCCTGGAGTCCTAACCTCCAGGGGAGGGAGACCCAGTACTTC.

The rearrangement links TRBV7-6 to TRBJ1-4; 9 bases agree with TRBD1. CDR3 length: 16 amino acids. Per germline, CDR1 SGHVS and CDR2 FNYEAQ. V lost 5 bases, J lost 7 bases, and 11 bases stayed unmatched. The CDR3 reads CASSPGDREGVEKLFF. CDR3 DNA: TGTGCCAGCAGCCCAGGGGACAGGGAAGGTGTTGAAAAACTGTTTTTT.

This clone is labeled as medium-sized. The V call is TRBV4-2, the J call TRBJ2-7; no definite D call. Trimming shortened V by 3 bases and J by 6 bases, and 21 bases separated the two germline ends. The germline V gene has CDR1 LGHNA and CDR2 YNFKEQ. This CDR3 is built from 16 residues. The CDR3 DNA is TGTGCCAGCAGCCAGGGCTCCTTAGACCAGGACGGCGAGCAGTACTTC. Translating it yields CASSQGSLDQDGEQYF.

The CDR3 spells CASTRGARQGYGYTF. Here the CDR3 DNA reads TGTGCCAGCACCCGAGGGGCCCGACAGGGCTATGGCTACACCTTC. The chain employs TRBV2 and TRBJ1-2; 7 bases line up with TRBD1. CDR1 and CDR2 (germline): SNHLY, FYNNEI. V lost 7 bases, J lost 4 bases, and 12 bases stayed unmatched. The CDR3 covers 15 residues. Full variable domain (missing parts from reference TRBV2 and TRBJ1-2): EPEVTQTPSHQVTQMGQEVILRCVPISNHLYFYWYRQILGQKVEFLVSFYNNEISEKSEIFDDQFSVERPDGSNFTLKIRSTKLEDSAMYFCASTRGARQGYGYTFGSGTRLTVV.

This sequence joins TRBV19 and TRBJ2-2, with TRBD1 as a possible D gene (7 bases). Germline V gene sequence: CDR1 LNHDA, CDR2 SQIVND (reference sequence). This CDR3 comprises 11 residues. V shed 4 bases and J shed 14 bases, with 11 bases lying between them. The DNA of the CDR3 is TGTGCCAGTAGTACAGGGGGGTATCTGTTTTTT. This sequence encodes CASSTGGYLFF. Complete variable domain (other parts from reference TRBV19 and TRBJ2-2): DGGITQSPKYLFRKEGQNVTLSCEQNLNHDAMYWYRQDPGQGLRLIYYSQIVNDFQKGDIAEGYSVSREKKESFPLTVTSAQKNPTAFYLCASSTGGYLFFGEGSRLTVL.

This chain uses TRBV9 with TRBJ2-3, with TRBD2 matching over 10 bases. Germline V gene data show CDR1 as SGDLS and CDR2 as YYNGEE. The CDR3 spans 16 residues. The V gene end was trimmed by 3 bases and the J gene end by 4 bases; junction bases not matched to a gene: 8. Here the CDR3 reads CASSALAGEGPDTQYF. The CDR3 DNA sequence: TGTGCCAGCAGCGCCCTAGCGGGAGAGGGACCAGATACGCAGTATTTT. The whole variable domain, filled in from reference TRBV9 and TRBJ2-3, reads DSGVTQTPKHLITATGQRVTLRCSPRSGDLSVYWYQQSLDQGLQFLIQYYNGEERAKGNILERFSAQQFPDLHSELNLSSLELGDSALYFCASSALAGEGPDTQYFGPGTRLTVL.

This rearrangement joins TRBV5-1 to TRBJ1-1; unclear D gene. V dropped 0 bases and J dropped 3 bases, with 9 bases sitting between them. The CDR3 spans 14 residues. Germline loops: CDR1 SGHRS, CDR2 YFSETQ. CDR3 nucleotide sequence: TGCGCCAGCAGCTTGGATGCGGGAGACACTGAAGCTTTCTTT. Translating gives CASSLDAGDTEAFF.